The rows below give T cell receptor beta chains drawn from one sample of a study of blood T cell repertoires in COVID-19. The assay was immunoSEQ multiplex PCR, and TCRdb's table has in-frame clones only and misses some. The sample records more than 35,000 clones, approximately 91% being singletons. Sequences were obtained from peripheral blood. The receptors were gathered from a man between 65 and 80 years old with active COVID-19. CDR3s include the opening cysteine and the closing phenylalanine or tryptophan. Each record gives: J gene, clone size, D gene, V gene, CDR3 protein, CDR3 DNA. D genes are given only for firm matches. A row's size may be missing; if present it is once, few, many or a size class.

J: TRBJ2-7; size: .; D: .; V: TRBV28; CDR3: CASGWIWSLEGLGYEQYF; DNA: TGTGCCAGCGGCTGGATTTGGAGCTTGGAGGGGTTGGGCTACGAGCAGTACTTC
J: TRBJ1-4; size: .; D: TRBD1; V: TRBV3-1/TRBV3-2; CDR3: CASSPGQPNEKLFF; DNA: TGTGCCAGCAGCCCGGGACAGCCTAATGAAAAACTGTTTTTT
J: TRBJ1-2; size: .; D: .; V: TRBV7-2; CDR3: CASSSSRRAAGYTF; DNA: TGTGCCAGCAGCTCCAGCCGGCGGGCGGCTGGCTACACCTTC
J: TRBJ2-3; size: .; D: .; V: TRBV28; CDR3: CASSQGPTDTQYF; DNA: TGTGCCAGCAGTCAGGGGCCCACAGATACGCAGTATTTT
J: TRBJ1-1; size: .; D: .; V: TRBV3-1/TRBV3-2; CDR3: CASSRSGGGTEAFF; DNA: TGTGCCAGCAGCAGGTCCGGGGGGGGGACTGAAGCTTTCTTT
J: TRBJ2-3; size: .; D: .; V: TRBV13; CDR3: CASSLGMGGTGYTDTQYF; DNA: TGTGCCAGCAGCTTAGGCATGGGAGGGACAGGATACACAGATACGCAGTATTTT
J: TRBJ2-1; size: .; D: TRBD2; V: TRBV19; CDR3: CASSITGTSAYNEQFF; DNA: TGTGCCAGTAGTATCACCGGGACTAGCGCTTACAATGAGCAGTTCTTC
J: TRBJ1-2; size: .; D: .; V: TRBV5-1; CDR3: CASSLALGGGYTF; DNA: TGCGCCAGCAGCTTGGCCTTGGGAGGTGGCTACACCTTC
J: TRBJ2-7; size: .; D: .; V: TRBV28; CDR3: CASGLIYEQYF; DNA: TGTGCCAGTGGACTGATCTACGAGCAGTACTTC
J: TRBJ2-1; size: .; D: TRBD2; V: TRBV4-1; CDR3: CASSQLSGGPYNEQFF; DNA: TGCGCCAGCAGCCAGCTAAGCGGGGGACCCTACAATGAGCAGTTCTTC
J: TRBJ2-3; size: .; D: .; V: TRBV4-3; CDR3: CASSYRTGPGDTQYF; DNA: TGCGCCAGCAGCTACCGTACTGGACCGGGGGATACGCAGTATTTT
J: TRBJ2-7; size: .; D: .; V: TRBV3-1/TRBV3-2; CDR3: CASSYNSRGLEQYF; DNA: TGTGCCAGCAGCTATAACTCCCGGGGTTTGGAGCAGTACTTC
J: TRBJ1-2; size: .; D: .; V: TRBV6-5; CDR3: CASSYSAVGYGYTF; DNA: TGTGCCAGCAGTTACTCGGCAGTTGGCTATGGCTACACCTTC
J: TRBJ2-3; size: .; D: .; V: TRBV4-1; CDR3: CASSPGGLSPGGTDTQYF; DNA: TGCGCCAGCAGTCCTGGGGGACTGTCCCCGGGTGGCACAGATACGCAGTATTTT
J: TRBJ2-3; size: once; D: TRBD1; V: TRBV10-3; CDR3: CAISEETGQTDTQYF; DNA: TGTGCCATCAGTGAAGAGACAGGGCAGACAGATACGCAGTATTTT
J: TRBJ2-4; size: .; D: TRBD1; V: TRBV19; CDR3: CASSKGQVDIQYF; DNA: TGTGCCAGTAGCAAGGGACAGGTAGACATTCAGTACTTC
J: TRBJ2-1; size: .; D: .; V: TRBV28; CDR3: CASRSQGRGTNEQFF; DNA: TGTGCCAGCAGGTCCCAGGGGCGAGGTACGAATGAGCAGTTCTTC
J: TRBJ1-4; size: .; D: TRBD1; V: TRBV5-1; CDR3: CASSPAGTGGGKLFF; DNA: TGCGCCAGCAGCCCGGCCGGGACAGGGGGCGGAAAACTGTTTTTT
J: TRBJ1-4; size: .; D: .; V: TRBV7-2; CDR3: CASSLARGPLPEKLFF; DNA: TGTGCCAGCAGCTTAGCGCGAGGGCCGCTCCCCGAAAAACTGTTTTTT
J: TRBJ2-7; size: .; D: TRBD1; V: TRBV29-1; CDR3: CSARTGPGEQYF; DNA: TGCAGCGCACGGACAGGGCCTGGCGAGCAGTACTTC
J: TRBJ1-1; size: .; D: TRBD1; V: TRBV10-3; CDR3: CAISESGRDRTNTEAFF; DNA: TGTGCCATCAGTGAGTCGGGTCGGGACAGGACGAACACTGAAGCTTTCTTT
J: TRBJ2-2; size: .; D: .; V: TRBV2; CDR3: CASSVTGLLFSGELFF; DNA: TGTGCCAGCAGTGTAACAGGGTTATTGTTTTCCGGGGAGCTGTTTTTT
J: TRBJ1-5; size: .; D: .; V: TRBV7-2; CDR3: CASSPRGLSNQPQHF; DNA: TGTGCCAGCAGCCCCCGAGGGCTTAGCAATCAGCCCCAGCATTTT
J: TRBJ2-1; size: .; D: .; V: TRBV11-3; CDR3: CASSLDGGRGEQFF; DNA: TGTGCCAGCAGCTTAGATGGGGGTCGGGGGGAGCAGTTCTTC
J: TRBJ2-2; size: .; D: .; V: TRBV5-5; CDR3: CASSLTTGTDTGELFF; DNA: TGTGCCAGCAGCTTAACTACAGGGACGGACACCGGGGAGCTGTTTTTT
J: TRBJ2-7; size: .; D: TRBD1; V: TRBV19; CDR3: CASSKTEGAAAYEQYF; DNA: TGTGCCAGTAGTAAAACTGAGGGGGCAGCGGCCTACGAGCAGTACTTC
J: TRBJ2-7; size: .; D: TRBD2; V: TRBV6-5; CDR3: CASSRKLAGGVQYF; DNA: TGTGCCAGCAGTAGGAAACTAGCGGGAGGCGTGCAGTACTTC
J: TRBJ2-7; size: .; D: TRBD1; V: TRBV11-3; CDR3: CASSHRTGPSYEQYF; DNA: TGTGCCAGCAGCCACAGGACAGGTCCGTCCTACGAGCAGTACTTC
J: TRBJ2-1; size: .; D: TRBD2; V: TRBV15; CDR3: CATSREGWVAGGPYNEQFF; DNA: TGTGCCACCAGCAGAGAAGGGTGGGTAGCGGGAGGGCCCTACAATGAGCAGTTCTTC
J: TRBJ2-7; size: .; D: .; V: TRBV4-3; CDR3: CASSWARASSYEQYF; DNA: TGCGCCAGCTCATGGGCGCGGGCGTCCTCCTACGAGCAGTACTTC
J: TRBJ2-7; size: .; D: TRBD2; V: TRBV6-2/TRBV6-3; CDR3: CASSRLGVAGSYEQYF; DNA: TGTGCCAGCAGCAGACTAGGGGTAGCGGGATCTTACGAGCAGTACTTC
J: TRBJ2-1; size: .; D: TRBD1; V: TRBV3-1/TRBV3-2; CDR3: CASSQDRVYIDEQFF; DNA: TGTGCCAGCAGCCAGGACAGGGTTTATATTGATGAGCAGTTCTTC
J: TRBJ1-5; size: .; D: .; V: TRBV18; CDR3: CASSPRQGINQPQHF; DNA: TGTGCCAGCTCACCAAGGCAGGGCATCAATCAGCCCCAGCATTTT
J: TRBJ1-1; size: few; D: TRBD1; V: TRBV9; CDR3: CASSRTGETNTEAFF; DNA: TGTGCCAGCTCTCGGACAGGGGAGACGAACACTGAAGCTTTCTTT
J: TRBJ2-2; size: .; D: .; V: TRBV7-2; CDR3: CASSLVRGNTGELFF; DNA: TGTGCCAGCAGCTTAGTTCGGGGGAACACCGGGGAGCTGTTTTTT